This T cell receptor (beta chain) was documented in a study of cytomegalovirus exposure and HLA in healthy donors. Germline loops: CDR1 SNHLY, CDR2 FYNNEI. The CDR3 has 13 residues. J lost 2 bases, V lost 6 bases, and 3 bases had no gene match. Points from the study as a whole: Fewer N-insertions (relative to the approximately 670-donor mean) were reportedly seen in an Asian-associated ancestry cluster in a later analysis. TCR beta V- and J-gene trimming was later associated with a missense DCLRE1C variant.

Amplification used 60 Vbeta primers and 13 Jbeta primers. The method was immunoSEQ multiplex PCR; TCRdb's version includes in-frame clones alone and lacks a portion of them. The top ten clones hold approximately 10% of a sample with more than 90,000 clones, approximately 69% of them seen once. Comments on this clone: What it recognizes is unknown.

The TCR was taken from a woman aged 45-65 years in good health and CMV-seropositive. The chain carries TRBV2 and TRBJ1-1, with 7 bases lining up with TRBD1. Sequenced input: PBMCs. Here the CDR3 reads CASSTGANTEAFF. The DNA of the CDR3 is TGTGCCAGCAGCACAGGGGCAAACACTGAAGCTTTCTTT.